This is a list of T cell receptor beta chains from one sample in a study of T cells after yellow fever vaccination. Each CDR3 protein gets one entry after TCRdb re-called the 5' RACE reads with MiXCR. The sample has some 600,000 distinct CDR3 sequences; 9% to 15% are singletons. This material consisted of PBMCs, taken on the day of the yellow fever booster vaccination. The receptors were gathered from a young man who received the YFV17D yellow fever vaccine. The CDR3 runs from the conserved cysteine through the conserved F or W. Fields, in order: V gene, J gene, clone size, CDR3 protein. Only some rows state a clone size, as once, few, many or a class for expanded clones.

>TRBV29-1|TRBJ2-1|few
CSVGLAVSYNEQFF
>TRBV7-9|TRBJ1-1|.
CASSGFSNTEAFF
>TRBV5-1|TRBJ2-1|many
CASSLATPREQFF
>TRBV7-6|TRBJ2-2|.
CASSVKELAGSGTGELFF
>TRBV12-3/TRBV12-4|TRBJ2-7|.
CASSFTGSEQYF
>TRBV7-2|TRBJ2-5|.
CASSLKTGSTQYF
>TRBV20-1|TRBJ2-3|few
CSAPQLGTKGRTDTQYF
>TRBV6-2/TRBV6-3|TRBJ2-7|.
CASSYWGRSHEQYF
>TRBV20-1|TRBJ2-2|.
CSASTQVYTGELFF
>TRBV11-3|TRBJ2-2|.
CASSLTGIELFF
>TRBV3-1|TRBJ2-7|few
CASSPLIGMDEQYF
>TRBV3-1|TRBJ2-1|.
CASSRGLDANEQFF
>TRBV29-1|TRBJ2-1|many
CSVAGYNEQFF
>TRBV5-6|TRBJ1-1|.
CASSRKMENTEAFF
>TRBV29-1|TRBJ2-7|.
CSVNPVQGAYEQYF
>TRBV10-3|TRBJ2-5|few
CAISDGTGDPETQYF
>TRBV24-1|TRBJ2-2|.
CATSDFRDSNTGELFF
>TRBV10-3|TRBJ1-5|many
CAISGTGVAQPQHF
>TRBV12-5|TRBJ2-5|.
CASSQRGQETQYF
>TRBV11-2|TRBJ1-1|few
CASSRRRVMNTEAFF
>TRBV30|TRBJ1-6|few
CAWRPEQGWFETLHF